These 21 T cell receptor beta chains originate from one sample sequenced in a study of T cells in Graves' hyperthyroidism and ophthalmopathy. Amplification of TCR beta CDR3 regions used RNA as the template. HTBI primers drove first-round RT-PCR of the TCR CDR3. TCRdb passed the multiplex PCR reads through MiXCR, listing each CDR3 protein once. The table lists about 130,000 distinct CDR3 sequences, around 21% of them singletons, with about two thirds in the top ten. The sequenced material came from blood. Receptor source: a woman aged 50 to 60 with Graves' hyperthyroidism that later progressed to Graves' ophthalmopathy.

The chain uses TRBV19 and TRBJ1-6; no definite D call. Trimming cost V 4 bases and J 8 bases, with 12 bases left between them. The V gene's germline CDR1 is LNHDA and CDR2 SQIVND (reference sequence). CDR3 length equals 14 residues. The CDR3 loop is CASSTRTADSPLHF. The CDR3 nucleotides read TGTGCCAGTAGTACCCGGACGGCGGATTCACCCCTCCACTTT.

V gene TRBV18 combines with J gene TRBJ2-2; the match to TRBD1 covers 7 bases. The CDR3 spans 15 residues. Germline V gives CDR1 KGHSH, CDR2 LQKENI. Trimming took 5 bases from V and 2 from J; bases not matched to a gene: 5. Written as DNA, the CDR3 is TGTGCCAGCTCAGAGGGACAGCTTAACACCGGGGAGCTGTTTTTT. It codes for CASSEGQLNTGELFF.

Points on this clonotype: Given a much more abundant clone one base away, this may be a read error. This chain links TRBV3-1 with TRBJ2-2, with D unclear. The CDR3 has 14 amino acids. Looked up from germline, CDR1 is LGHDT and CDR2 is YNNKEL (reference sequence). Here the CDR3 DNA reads TGTGCCGGCAGGTACAAGGCAAGCACCGGGGAGCTGTTTTTT. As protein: CAGRYKASTGELFF.

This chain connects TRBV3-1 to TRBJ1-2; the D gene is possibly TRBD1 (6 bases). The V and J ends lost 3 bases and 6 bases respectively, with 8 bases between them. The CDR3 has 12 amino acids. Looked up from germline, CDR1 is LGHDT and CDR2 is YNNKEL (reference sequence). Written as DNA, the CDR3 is TGTGCCAGCAGCCACAGGGGTGATGGCTACACCTTC. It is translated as CASSHRGDGYTF. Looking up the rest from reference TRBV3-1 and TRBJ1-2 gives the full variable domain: DTAVSQTPKYLVTQMGNDKSIKCEQNLGHDTMYWYKQDSKKFLKIMFSYNNKELIINETVPNRFSPKSPDKAHLNLHINSLELGDSAVYFCASSHRGDGYTFGSGTRLTVV.

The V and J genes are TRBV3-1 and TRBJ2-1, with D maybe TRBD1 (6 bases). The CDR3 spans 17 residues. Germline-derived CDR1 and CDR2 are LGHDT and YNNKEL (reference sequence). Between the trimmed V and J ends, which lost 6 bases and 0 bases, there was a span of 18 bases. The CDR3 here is CASRKGVGASSYNEQFF. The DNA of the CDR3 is TGTGCCAGCAGAAAAGGAGTGGGGGCGAGCTCCTACAATGAGCAGTTCTTC.

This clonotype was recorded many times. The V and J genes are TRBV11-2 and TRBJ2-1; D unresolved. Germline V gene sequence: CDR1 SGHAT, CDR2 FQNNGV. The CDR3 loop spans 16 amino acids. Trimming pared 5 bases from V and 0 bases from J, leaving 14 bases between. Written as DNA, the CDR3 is TGTGCCAGCAGCGGAACTGGGTCGTCCTCCTACAATGAGCAGTTCTTC. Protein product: CASSGTGSSSYNEQFF.

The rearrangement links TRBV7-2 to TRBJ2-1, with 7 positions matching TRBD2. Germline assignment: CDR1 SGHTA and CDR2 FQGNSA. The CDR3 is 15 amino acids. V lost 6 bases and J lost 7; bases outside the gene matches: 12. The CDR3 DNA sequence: TGTGCCAGCAGACCGGGACTACCCCTTTGGAATGAGCAGTTCTTC. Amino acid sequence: CASRPGLPLWNEQFF.

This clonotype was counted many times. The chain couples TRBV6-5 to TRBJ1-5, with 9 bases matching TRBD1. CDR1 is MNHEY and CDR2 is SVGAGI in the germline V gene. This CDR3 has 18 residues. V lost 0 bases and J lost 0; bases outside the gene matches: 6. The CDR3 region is CASSYSGTGYDSNQPQHF. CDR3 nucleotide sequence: TGTGCCAGCAGTTACTCCGGGACAGGGTACGATAGCAATCAGCCCCAGCATTTT.

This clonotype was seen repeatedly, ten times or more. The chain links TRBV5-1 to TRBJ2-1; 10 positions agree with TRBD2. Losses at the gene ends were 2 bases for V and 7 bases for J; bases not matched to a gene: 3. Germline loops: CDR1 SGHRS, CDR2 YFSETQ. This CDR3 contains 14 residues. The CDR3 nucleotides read TGCGCCAGCAGCTTTGGACTAGCGGAAAATGAGCAGTTCTTC. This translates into CASSFGLAENEQFF.

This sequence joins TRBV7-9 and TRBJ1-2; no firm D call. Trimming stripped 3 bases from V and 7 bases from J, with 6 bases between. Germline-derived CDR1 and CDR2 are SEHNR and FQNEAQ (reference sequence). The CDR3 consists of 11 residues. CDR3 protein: CASSFPLGYTF. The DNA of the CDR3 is TGTGCCAGCAGCTTCCCACTTGGCTACACCTTC.

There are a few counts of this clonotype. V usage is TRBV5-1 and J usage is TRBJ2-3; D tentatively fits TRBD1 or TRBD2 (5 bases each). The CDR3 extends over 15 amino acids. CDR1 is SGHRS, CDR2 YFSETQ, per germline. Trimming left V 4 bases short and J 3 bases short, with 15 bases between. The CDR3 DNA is TGCGCCAGCAGCGACGGGACGCCCGCGACAGATACGCAGTATTTT. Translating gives CASSDGTPATDTQYF.

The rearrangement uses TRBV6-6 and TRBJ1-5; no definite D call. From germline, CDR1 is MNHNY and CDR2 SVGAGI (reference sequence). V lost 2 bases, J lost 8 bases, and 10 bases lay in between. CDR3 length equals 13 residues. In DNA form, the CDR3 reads TGTGCCAGCAGTTACCGAGGTGGTGAGCCCCAGCATTTT. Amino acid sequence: CASSYRGGEPQHF.

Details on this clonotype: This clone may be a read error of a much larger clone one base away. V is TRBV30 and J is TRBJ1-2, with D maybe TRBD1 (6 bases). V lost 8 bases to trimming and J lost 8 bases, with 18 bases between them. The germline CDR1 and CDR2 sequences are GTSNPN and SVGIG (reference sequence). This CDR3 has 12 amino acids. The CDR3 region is CARQTQGIGYTF. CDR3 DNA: TGTGCCCGGCAAACACAGGGAATCGGCTACACCTTC.

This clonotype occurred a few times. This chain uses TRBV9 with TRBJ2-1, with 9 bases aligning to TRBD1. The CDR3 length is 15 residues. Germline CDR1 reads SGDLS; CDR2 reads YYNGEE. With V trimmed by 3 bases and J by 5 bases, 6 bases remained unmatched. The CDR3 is CASSEQGAGNNEQFF. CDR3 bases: TGTGCCAGCAGCGAACAGGGGGCGGGCAACAATGAGCAGTTCTTC.

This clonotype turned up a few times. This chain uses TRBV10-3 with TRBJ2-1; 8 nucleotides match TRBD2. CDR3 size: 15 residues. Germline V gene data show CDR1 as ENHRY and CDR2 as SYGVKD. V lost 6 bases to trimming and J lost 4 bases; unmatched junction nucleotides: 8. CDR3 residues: CAIRTGTRGYNEQFF. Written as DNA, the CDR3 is TGTGCCATCAGGACGGGGACTAGGGGTTACAATGAGCAGTTCTTC.

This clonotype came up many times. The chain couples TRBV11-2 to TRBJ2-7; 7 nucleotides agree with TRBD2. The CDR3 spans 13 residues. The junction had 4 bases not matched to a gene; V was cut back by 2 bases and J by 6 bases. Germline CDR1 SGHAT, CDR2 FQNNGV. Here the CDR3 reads CASSLRREVEQYF. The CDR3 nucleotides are TGTGCCAGCAGCTTACGCCGGGAGGTCGAGCAGTACTTC.

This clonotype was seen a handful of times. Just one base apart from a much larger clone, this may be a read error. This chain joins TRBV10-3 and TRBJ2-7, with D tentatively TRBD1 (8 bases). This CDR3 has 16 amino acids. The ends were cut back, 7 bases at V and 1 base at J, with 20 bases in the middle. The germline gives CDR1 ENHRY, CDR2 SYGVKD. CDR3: CAINELGQGLSYEQYF. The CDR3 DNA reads TGTGCCATCAATGAACTTGGACAGGGACTATCCTACGAGCAGTACTTC.

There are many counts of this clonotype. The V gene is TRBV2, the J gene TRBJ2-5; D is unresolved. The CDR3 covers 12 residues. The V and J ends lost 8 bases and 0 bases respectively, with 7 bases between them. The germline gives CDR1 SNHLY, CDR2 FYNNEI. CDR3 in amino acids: CASERDQETQYF. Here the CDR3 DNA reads TGTGCCAGCGAACGGGACCAAGAGACCCAGTACTTC.

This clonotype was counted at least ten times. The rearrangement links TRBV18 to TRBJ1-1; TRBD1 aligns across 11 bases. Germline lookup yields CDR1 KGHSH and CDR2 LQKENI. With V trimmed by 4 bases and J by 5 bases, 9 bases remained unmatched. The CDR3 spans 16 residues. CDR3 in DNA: TGTGCCAGCTCACGAACCGGGACAGGGGGAAGAACTGAAGCTTTCTTT. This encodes CASSRTGTGGRTEAFF.

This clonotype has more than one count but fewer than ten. The CDR3: CASSMGRTGEQYF. CDR3 nucleotides: TGTGCCAGTAGTATGGGACGGACAGGAGAGCAGTACTTC. V gene TRBV19 combines with J gene TRBJ2-7; 7 bases are shared with TRBD1. Per germline, CDR1 LNHDA and CDR2 SQIVND (reference sequence). After removal of 3 bases from V and 7 bases from J, the junction contained 6 bases not matched to a gene. This CDR3 region has 13 residues.

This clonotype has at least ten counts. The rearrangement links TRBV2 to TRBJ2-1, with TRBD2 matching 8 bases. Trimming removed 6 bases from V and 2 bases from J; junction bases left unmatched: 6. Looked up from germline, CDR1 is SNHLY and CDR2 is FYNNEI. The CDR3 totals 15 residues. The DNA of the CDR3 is TGTGCCAGCAGAACTACTAGCGGCACCTACAATGAGCAGTTCTTC. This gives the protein CASRTTSGTYNEQFF.